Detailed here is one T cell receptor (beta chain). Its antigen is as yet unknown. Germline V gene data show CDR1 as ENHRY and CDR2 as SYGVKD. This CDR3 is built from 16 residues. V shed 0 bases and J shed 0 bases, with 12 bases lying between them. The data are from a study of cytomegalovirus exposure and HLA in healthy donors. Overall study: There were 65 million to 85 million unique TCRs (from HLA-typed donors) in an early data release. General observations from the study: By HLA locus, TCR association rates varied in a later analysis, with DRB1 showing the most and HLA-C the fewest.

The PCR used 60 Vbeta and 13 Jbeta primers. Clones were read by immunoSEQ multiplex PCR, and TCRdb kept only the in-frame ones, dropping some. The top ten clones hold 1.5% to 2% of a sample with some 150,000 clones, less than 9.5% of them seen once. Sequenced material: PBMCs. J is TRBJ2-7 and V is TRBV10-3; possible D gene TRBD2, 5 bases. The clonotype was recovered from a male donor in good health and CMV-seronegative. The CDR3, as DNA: TGTGCCATCAGTGAGTCGGGTCGAGGAGGCTCCTACGAGCAGTACTTC. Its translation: CAISESGRGGSYEQYF.